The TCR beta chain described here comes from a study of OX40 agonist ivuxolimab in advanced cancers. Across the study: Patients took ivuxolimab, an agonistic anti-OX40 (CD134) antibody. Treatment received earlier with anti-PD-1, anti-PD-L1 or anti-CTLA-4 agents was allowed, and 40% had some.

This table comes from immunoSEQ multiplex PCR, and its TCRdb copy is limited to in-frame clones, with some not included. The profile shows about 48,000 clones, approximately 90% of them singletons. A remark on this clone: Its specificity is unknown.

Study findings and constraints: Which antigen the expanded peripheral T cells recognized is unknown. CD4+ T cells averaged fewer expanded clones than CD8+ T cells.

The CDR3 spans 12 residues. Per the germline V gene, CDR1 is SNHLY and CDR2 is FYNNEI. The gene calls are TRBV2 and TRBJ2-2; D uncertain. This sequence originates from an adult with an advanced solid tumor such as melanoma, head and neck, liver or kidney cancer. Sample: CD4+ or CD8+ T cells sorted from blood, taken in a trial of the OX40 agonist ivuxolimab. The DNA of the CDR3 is TGTGCACTCGTACAGTTTACCGGGGAGCTGTTTTTT. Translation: CALVQFTGELFF.